This T cell receptor (beta chain) appears in the sequencing data of a study of patients and donors after allogeneic stem cell transplantation. The table lists this clonotype with a few counts. Germline V gene data show CDR1 as DFQATT and CDR2 as SNEGSKA (reference sequence). The CDR3 runs 14 residues. J was trimmed by 3 bases and V by 5 bases; bases with no gene match: 5. TCRdb redid the calling of the RT-PCR reads with MiXCR, one entry per CDR3 protein. The sample holds hundreds of thousands of distinct CDR3 sequences, roughly 38% seen once. The receptor was isolated from a human donor who was either an allogeneic HSCT recipient or a stem cell or donor lymphocyte infusion donor (not recorded which). It is not recorded whose cells these are; they may come from a transplant donor. Sequenced material: blood, either unsorted or a sorted T cell fraction (not recorded which). The gene calls are TRBV20-1 and TRBJ1-5, with 9 bases that match TRBD1. The CDR3 is CSAHRGLFNQPQHF. The CDR3 bases are TGCAGTGCTCACAGGGGGCTATTCAATCAGCCCCAGCATTTT.